This TCR beta chain was documented in a study of T cells expressing NK-cell markers. Study background: Within the sequenced cohort of eight donors, seven exhibited HCMV seropositivity and one was seronegative.

General study findings and limits: The share of CD8+ T cells held by dominant NKG2C+ clonotypes was about 1.0-8% in about 6 donors.

Germline lookup yields CDR1 DFQATT and CDR2 SNEGSKA (reference sequence). CDR3 length: 15 residues. A note on this clonotype: Its antigen is not known.

Synthesis of TCR beta cDNA relied on 5'RACE template switching carrying UMIs. TCRdb derives one entry per CDR3 protein from the 5' RACE reads, leaving out DNA. The sample data list approximately 550,000 distinct CDR3 sequences. This clonotype was sampled from a man aged 18 to 29 in good health. This chain joins TRBV20-1 and TRBJ2-4; the TCRdb call, TRBD2, lacks DNA for checking. Sample: blood T cells: a sorted CD56 or NKG2C T cell subset, CD4+ or CD8+ T cells, or bulk PBMC T cells (not recorded which). The CDR3: CSARDLAGAKNIQYF.